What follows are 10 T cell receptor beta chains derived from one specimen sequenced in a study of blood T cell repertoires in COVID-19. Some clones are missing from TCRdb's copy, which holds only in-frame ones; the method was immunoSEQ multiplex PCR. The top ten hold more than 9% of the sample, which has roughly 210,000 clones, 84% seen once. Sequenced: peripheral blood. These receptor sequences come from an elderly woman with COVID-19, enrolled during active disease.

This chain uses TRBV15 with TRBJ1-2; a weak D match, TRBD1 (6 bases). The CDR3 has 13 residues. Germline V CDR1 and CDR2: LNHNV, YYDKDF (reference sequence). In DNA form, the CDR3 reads TGTGTGGGGTACGGGGGGCCCCCGGAAGGCTACACCTTC. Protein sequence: CVGYGGPPEGYTF.

CDR3 DNA sequence: TGCAGCGTGGCGGCGCAGGGCGGCTATGGCTACACCTTC. Translation: CSVAAQGGYGYTF. The chain is built from TRBV29-1 and TRBJ1-2, with a weak D call TRBD1 (5 bases). The CDR3 covers 13 residues. The V gene lost 6 bases and the J gene lost 4 bases, with 15 bases spanning the gap. Germline lookup yields CDR1 SQVTM and CDR2 ANQGSEA.

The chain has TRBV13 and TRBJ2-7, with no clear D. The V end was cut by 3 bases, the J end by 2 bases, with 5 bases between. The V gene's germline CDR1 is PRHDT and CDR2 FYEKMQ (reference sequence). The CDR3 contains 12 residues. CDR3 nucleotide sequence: TGTGCCAGCAGCTTCCGCGCCTACGAGCAGTACTTC. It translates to CASSFRAYEQYF.

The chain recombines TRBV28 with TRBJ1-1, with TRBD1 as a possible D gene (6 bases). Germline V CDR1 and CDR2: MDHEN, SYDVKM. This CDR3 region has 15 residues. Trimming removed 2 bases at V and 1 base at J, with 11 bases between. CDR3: CASSLGQRGNTEAFF. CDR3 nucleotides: TGTGCCAGCAGTTTAGGACAGAGAGGGAACACTGAAGCTTTCTTT.

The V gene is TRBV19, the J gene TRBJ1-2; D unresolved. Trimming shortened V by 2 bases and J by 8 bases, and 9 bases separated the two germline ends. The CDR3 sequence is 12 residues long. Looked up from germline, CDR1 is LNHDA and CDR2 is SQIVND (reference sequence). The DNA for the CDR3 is TGTGCCAGTAGTATATGGACGGGAGGCTACACCTTC. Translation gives CASSIWTGGYTF.

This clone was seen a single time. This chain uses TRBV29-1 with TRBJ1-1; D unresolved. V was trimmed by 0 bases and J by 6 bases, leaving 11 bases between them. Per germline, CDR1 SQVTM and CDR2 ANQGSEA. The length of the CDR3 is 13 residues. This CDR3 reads CSVEDTGGAEAFF. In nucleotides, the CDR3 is TGCAGCGTTGAAGATACCGGCGGGGCTGAAGCTTTCTTT.

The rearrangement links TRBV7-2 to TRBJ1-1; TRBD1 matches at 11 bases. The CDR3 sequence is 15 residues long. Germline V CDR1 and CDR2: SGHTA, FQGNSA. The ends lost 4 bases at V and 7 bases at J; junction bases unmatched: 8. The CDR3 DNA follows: TGTGCCAGCAGCTCTCGGACAGGGGGCGCTCTTGAAGCTTTCTTT. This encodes CASSSRTGGALEAFF.

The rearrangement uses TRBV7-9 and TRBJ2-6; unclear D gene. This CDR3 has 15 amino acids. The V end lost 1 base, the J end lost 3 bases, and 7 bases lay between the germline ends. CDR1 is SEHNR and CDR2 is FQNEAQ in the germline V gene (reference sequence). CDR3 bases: TGTGCCAGCAGCTTAGGAGATGGTGGGGCCAACGTCCTGACTTTC. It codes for CASSLGDGGANVLTF.

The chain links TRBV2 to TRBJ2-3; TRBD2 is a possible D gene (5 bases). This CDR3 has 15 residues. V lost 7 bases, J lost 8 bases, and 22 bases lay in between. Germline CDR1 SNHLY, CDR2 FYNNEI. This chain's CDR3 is CASIKASPTVGTQYF. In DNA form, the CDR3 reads TGTGCCAGCATTAAAGCTAGCCCGACCGTAGGTACGCAGTATTTT.

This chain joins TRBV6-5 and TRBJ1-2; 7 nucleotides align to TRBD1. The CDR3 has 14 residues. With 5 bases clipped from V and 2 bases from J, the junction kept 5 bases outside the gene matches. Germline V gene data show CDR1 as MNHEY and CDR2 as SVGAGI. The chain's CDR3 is CASSRQGPNYGYTF. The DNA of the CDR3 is TGTGCCAGCAGTCGACAGGGTCCCAACTATGGCTACACCTTC.